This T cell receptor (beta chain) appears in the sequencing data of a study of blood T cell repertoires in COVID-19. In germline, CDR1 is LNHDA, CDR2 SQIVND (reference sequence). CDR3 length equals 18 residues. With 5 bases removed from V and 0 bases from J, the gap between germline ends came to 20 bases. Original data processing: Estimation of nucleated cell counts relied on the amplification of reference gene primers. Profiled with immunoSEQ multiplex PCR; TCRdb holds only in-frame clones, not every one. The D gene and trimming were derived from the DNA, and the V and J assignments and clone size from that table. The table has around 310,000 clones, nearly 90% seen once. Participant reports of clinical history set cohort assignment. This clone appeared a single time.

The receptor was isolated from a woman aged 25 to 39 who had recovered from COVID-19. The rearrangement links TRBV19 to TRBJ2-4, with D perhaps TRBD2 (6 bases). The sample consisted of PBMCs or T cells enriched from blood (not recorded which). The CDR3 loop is CASSPLGGDGVAKNIQYF. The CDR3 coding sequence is TGTGCCAGTAGTCCCCTCGGAGGGGATGGGGTAGCCAAAAACATTCAGTACTTC. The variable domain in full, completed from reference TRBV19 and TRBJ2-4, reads DGGITQSPKYLFRKEGQNVTLSCEQNLNHDAMYWYRQDPGQGLRLIYYSQIVNDFQKGDIAEGYSVSREKKESFPLTVTSAQKNPTAFYLCASSPLGGDGVAKNIQYFGAGTRLSVL.